The text below deals with one T cell receptor (beta chain). This clonotype was seen a few times. Which antigen it targets is not known. Base quality data are lacking; no much larger clone is found one base away. The source of the sample is a study of T cells in Graves' hyperthyroidism and ophthalmopathy (dated by TCRdb to about 2019). About the full investigation: Peripheral blood was sampled at the time of initial diagnosis, prior to any treatment. Prospective prediction of ophthalmopathy was tested in an independent validation cohort consisting of 18 hyperthyroidism patients and approximately 16 patients who later progressed to ophthalmopathy. For training and testing, the 80 to 100 patients in the discovery cohort were randomly divided in a 7:3 ratio. TCR V-J signatures able to tell the groups apart were searched for in a discovery cohort of 90 to 100 patients, of whom roughly 42 had Graves' ophthalmopathy and about 60 had stable Graves' hyperthyroidism. The paper reports TCR Vbeta CDR3 sequencing of some 140 peripheral blood samples: around 45 ophthalmopathy, roughly 80 hyperthyroidism and approximately 17 progressor patients. After sampling, hyperthyroidism patients received methimazole starting at 30 mg daily, and ophthalmopathy patients received high-dose intravenous methylprednisolone. The study also compared thyroid tissue and blood T-cell repertoires from 5 to 7 Graves' hyperthyroidism patients.

Points the paper makes about the study in general: In validation, the model predicted progression to ophthalmopathy a median of 6.5 months before onset, with 70% to 71% sensitivity and about 72% specificity. Sample size was not statistically predetermined, and investigators were not blinded to group allocation. Most expanded thyroid clonotypes (frequency above 0.001) were also detected in blood, suggesting blood repertoires may reflect thyroid immune responses. Ophthalmopathy was separated from stable hyperthyroidism by a 13 V-J signature model, with just over 85% sensitivity and roughly 81% specificity obtained in cross-validation and 80%/75% obtained in testing.

The cysteine opens and the phenylalanine closes a CDR3 of 11 amino acids. This entry keeps only the CDR3 DNA: 33 bases, framed from base 1. Between the V and J ends, shortened by 2 bases and 10 bases respectively, the junction contains 8 bases. Sequences SEHNR (CDR1) and FQNEAQ (CDR2) are obtained from the germline V gene (reference sequence). The TCR beta CDR3 regions were amplified from the RNA transcripts. The first round of RT-PCR for the TCR CDR3 was performed with the HTBI primer set and the Qiagen OneStep RT-PCR kit. The libraries were constructed in a second round of multiplex PCR and then size-selected and purified. The libraries were sequenced on an Illumina HiSeq2000 using paired-end 100 bp reads. In the paper's pipeline: SOAPnuke was used to process the raw data, removing reads that contained adapters or uncalled bases, had a mean Phred below 15, or lacked an exact match to the constant primer or identifier. High-quality paired reads were merged using COPE v1.2.5, and each unique nucleotide sequence was defined as a clonotype. MiTCR v1.1 was used to align clonotypes to the IMGT TRBV, TRBD and TRBJ reference segments. Analysis was restricted to V-J combinations with a frequency above 0.0001, which covered approximately 99% of repertoires. A TCS score was defined as the ratio of F50 (clonal expansion) to E x V (chaos), with BLOSUM62-based TCRdist applied between CDR3 peptides within each V-J. Welch's t-statistics and random forest reduced roughly 500 V-J features to about 12, which were used in a naive Bayes classifier (R e1071). The raw public reads went through TCRdb reprocessing: fastp at Q25, MiXCR clone calling, in-frame beta chains kept. Here each entry gathers all rows of one CDR3 protein and keeps the most common genes and DNA. The V and J calls reflect TCRdb's pipeline rather than the authors' work. Within this sample are about 560,000 distinct CDR3 sequences, with around 15% of them counted one time only. Over 11% of the sample is in the top ten clones.

Stable Graves' hyperthyroidism was defined as no progression to ophthalmopathy during 18 months of follow-up. The hyperthyroidism patients were between 18 and 65 years old and newly diagnosed, with a disease duration of less than 2 months. Exclusion was applied to patients with uncontrolled infections, other autoimmune diseases, pregnancy or lactation. Diagnoses were established on the basis of clinical symptoms, serum thyroxine and TRAb, thyroid ultrasound, and orbital computed tomography. PBMCs were isolated from approximately 10 ml of fresh peripheral blood by Ficoll-Paque density gradient centrifugation. Total RNA was extracted with Trizol reagent, and quality was checked on an Agilent 2100 Bioanalyzer.

In this chain, TRBV7-9 is recombined with TRBJ1-1, with no confident D gene call. The TCR originated in a woman between 35 and 50 years old with Graves' hyperthyroidism. The sequenced sample consisted of blood. The DNA sequence is as follows: TGTGCCAGCAGCTTATCGGGCGGAGCTTTCTTT. Its translation is CASSLSGGAFF. Full variable domain (CDR3 extended with the reference TRBV7-9 and TRBJ1-1 proteins): DTGVSQNPRHKITKRGQNVTFRCDPISEHNRLYWYRQTLGQGPEFLTYFQNEAQLEKSRLLSDRFSAERPKGSFSTLEIQRTEQGDSAMYLCASSLSGGAFFGQGTRLTVV.